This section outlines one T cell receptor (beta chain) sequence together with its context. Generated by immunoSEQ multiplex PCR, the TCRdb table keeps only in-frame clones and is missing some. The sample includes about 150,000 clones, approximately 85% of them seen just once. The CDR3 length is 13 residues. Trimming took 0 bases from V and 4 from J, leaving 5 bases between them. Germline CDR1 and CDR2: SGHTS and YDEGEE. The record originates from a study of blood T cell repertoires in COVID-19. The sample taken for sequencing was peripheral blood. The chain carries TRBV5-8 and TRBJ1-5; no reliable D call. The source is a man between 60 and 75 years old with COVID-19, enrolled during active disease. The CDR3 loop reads CASSLEPNQPQHF. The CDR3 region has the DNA TGTGCCAGCAGCTTGGAGCCTAATCAGCCCCAGCATTTT.